The 30 T cell receptor beta chains below come from one sample, sequenced in a study of T cell responses to AZD1222 COVID-19 vaccine. The method was immunoSEQ multiplex PCR; TCRdb's version includes in-frame clones alone and lacks a portion of them. The sample lists about 100,000 clones; nearly 95% were seen once. Sequences were derived from peripheral blood, sampled on day 0 of AZD1222 vaccination. The receptors originated from an adult in good health.

The rearrangement joins TRBV11-2 to TRBJ2-3, with 9 bases fitting TRBD2. From germline, CDR1 is SGHAT and CDR2 FQNNGV. The CDR3 totals 16 residues. V shed 0 bases, J shed 6 bases, and the junction held 7 bases outside the gene matches. CDR3 nucleotide sequence: TGTGCCAGCAGCTTAGAGGCGGGAGGGAGCAAGGATACGCAGTATTTT. Translating it yields CASSLEAGGSKDTQYF. Supplemented by reference TRBV11-2 and TRBJ2-3, the full variable domain reads EAGVAQSPRYKIIEKRQSVAFWCNPISGHATLYWYQQILGQGPKLLIQFQNNGVVDDSQLPKDRFSAERLKGVDSTLKIQPAKLEDSAVYLCASSLEAGGSKDTQYFGPGTRLTVL.

V is TRBV27 and J is TRBJ2-3; D remains unclear. This CDR3 is 11 amino acids long. Trimming removed 5 bases from V and 4 bases from J, with 4 bases in between. Germline CDR1 and CDR2: MNHEY and SMNVEV (reference sequence). CDR3 sequence (DNA): TGTGCCAGCAGTAGAGCAGATACGCAGTATTTT. Protein: CASSRADTQYF.

The chain carries TRBV18 and TRBJ2-1; possible D gene TRBD1, 5 bases. With 4 bases removed from V and 5 bases from J, the gap between germline ends came to 6 bases. Germline CDR1 reads KGHSH; CDR2 reads LQKENI. This CDR3 region has 12 residues. This CDR3 reads CASSLTDNEQFF. Written as DNA, the CDR3 is TGTGCCAGCTCACTGACAGACAATGAGCAGTTCTTC. Together with reference TRBV18 and TRBJ2-1, the CDR3 gives the full variable domain: NAGVMQNPRHLVRRRGQEARLRCSPMKGHSHVYWYRQLPEEGLKFMVYLQKENIIDESGMPKERFSAEFPKEGPSILRIQQVVRGDSAAYFCASSLTDNEQFFGPGTRLTVL.

The V and J genes are TRBV28 and TRBJ1-2; D is unresolved. V lost 6 bases and J lost 2, with 10 bases in between. CDR1 is MDHEN and CDR2 is SYDVKM in the germline V gene. The CDR3 has 13 amino acids. The CDR3: CASRLTENYGYTF. The CDR3, as DNA: TGTGCCAGCAGATTAACAGAAAACTATGGCTACACCTTC.

The rearrangement links TRBV7-9 to TRBJ2-5; D might be TRBD2 (6 bases). Per the germline V gene, CDR1 is SEHNR and CDR2 is FQNEAQ (reference sequence). The CDR3 has 14 residues. V was clipped by 8 bases and J by 6 bases, with 19 bases between them. In nucleotides, the CDR3 is TGTGCCAGCGATACTACGGACGGGGGAAAGACCCAGTACTTC. Its protein is CASDTTDGGKTQYF.

This sequence joins TRBV27 and TRBJ1-5; 9 nucleotides match TRBD1. V shed 4 bases, J shed 7 bases, and the junction held 8 bases outside the gene matches. The CDR3 has 15 amino acids. Per germline, CDR1 MNHEY and CDR2 SMNVEV (reference sequence). For the CDR3, the DNA is TGTGCCAGCAGTTCGGGACAGGGAAGATGGCAGCCCCAGCATTTT. Its translation is CASSSGQGRWQPQHF.

The chain recombines TRBV5-6 with TRBJ1-1; D is unresolved. Per the germline V gene, CDR1 is SGHDT and CDR2 is YYEEEE. The length of the CDR3 is 14 residues. With 1 base removed from V and 1 base from J, the gap between germline ends came to 8 bases. CDR3 amino acids: CASSLKVRNTEAFF. CDR3 nucleotides: TGTGCCAGCAGCTTGAAGGTCAGGAACACTGAAGCTTTCTTT.

The chain links TRBV10-3 to TRBJ1-1; the D is unclear. The germline V and J ends were trimmed by 2 bases and 0 bases, with 10 bases remaining between them. This CDR3 is built from 15 residues. In germline, CDR1 is ENHRY, CDR2 SYGVKD. The CDR3 region is CAISEIGSMNTEAFF. In nucleotides, the CDR3 is TGTGCCATCAGTGAGATTGGCTCTATGAACACTGAAGCTTTCTTT.

This clone has a single count. V gene TRBV7-8 combines with J gene TRBJ2-3; TRBD2 matches 7 bases. Germline CDR1 is SGHVS and CDR2 is FQNEAQ. V gave up 5 bases and J gave up 7 bases; unmatched junction bases: 18. CDR3 length equals 17 residues. CDR3 residues: CASSRYTSGTAANTQYF. The CDR3 DNA reads TGTGCCAGCAGCCGATATACCAGCGGGACGGCCGCGAATACGCAGTATTTT.

This chain uses TRBV11-2 with TRBJ1-1; 10 bases match TRBD1. With V trimmed by 4 bases and J by 3 bases, 2 bases remained unmatched. CDR3 length equals 14 residues. Germline V lookup: CDR1 SGHAT, CDR2 FQNNGV. The CDR3 DNA reads TGTGCCAGCAGCTGGGGGACAGGGGACACTGAAGCTTTCTTT. Amino acid sequence: CASSWGTGDTEAFF. The whole variable domain, remainder taken from reference TRBV11-2 and TRBJ1-1, is EAGVAQSPRYKIIEKRQSVAFWCNPISGHATLYWYQQILGQGPKLLIQFQNNGVVDDSQLPKDRFSAERLKGVDSTLKIQPAKLEDSAVYLCASSWGTGDTEAFFGQGTRLTVV.

The chain uses TRBV5-1 and TRBJ2-3; maybe TRBD2 (5 bases). The germline V gene has CDR1 SGHRS and CDR2 YFSETQ. Trimming took 0 bases from V and 5 from J, leaving 10 bases between them. This CDR3 is 14 amino acids long. The CDR3 bases are TGCGCCAGCAGCTTGGGGCTAGCACTAGATACGCAGTATTTT. It is translated as CASSLGLALDTQYF.

The CDR3 region has the DNA TGTGCCAGCAGCGGGACTAGCCGAGAGACCCAGTACTTC. This sequence encodes CASSGTSRETQYF. The chain employs TRBV27 and TRBJ2-5, with 9 bases that match TRBD2. V trimming: 6 bases; J trimming: 4 bases; junction bases outside the gene matches: 3. The CDR3 is made up of 13 amino acids. Germline CDR1 and CDR2: MNHEY and SMNVEV (reference sequence).

The chain couples TRBV7-2 to TRBJ2-7, with D hard to call. Germline CDR1 is SGHTA and CDR2 is FQGNSA. This CDR3 has 12 residues. V lost 4 bases and J 0 bases, leaving 4 bases between the germline ends. The CDR3 DNA reads TGTGCCAGCAGCTCAAGCTCCTACGAGCAGTACTTC. As protein: CASSSSSYEQYF.

The J gene is TRBJ2-1, the V gene TRBV19; D is uncertain. The V end lost 3 bases, the J end lost 6 bases, and 18 bases lay between the germline ends. CDR3 size: 16 residues. Germline CDR1 is LNHDA and CDR2 is SQIVND (reference sequence). DNA for the CDR3: TGTGCCAGTAGTATCAGCTCAACGGTGCTCAGCAATGAGCAGTTCTTC. Encoded protein: CASSISSTVLSNEQFF.

This clone was detected only a few times. The chain recombines TRBV15 with TRBJ1-4; D unresolved. The germline V gene encodes CDR1 LNHNV and CDR2 YYDKDF (reference sequence). CDR3 length: 15 amino acids. Trimming left V 1 base short and J 7 bases short, with 13 bases between. The CDR3 loop is CATSRAQEYGEKLFF. Written as DNA, the CDR3 is TGTGCCACCAGCAGAGCCCAGGAATACGGTGAAAAACTGTTTTTT.

This chain links TRBV28 with TRBJ1-2; 7 bases map to TRBD1. Germline lookup yields CDR1 MDHEN and CDR2 SYDVKM. This CDR3 comprises 15 residues. Trimming at V came to 6 bases and at J to 4 bases, leaving 11 bases not matched to a gene. CDR3 nucleotide sequence: TGTGCCAGCAGCCCGGGACAGACCAGCTTCTATGGCTACACCTTC. This sequence encodes CASSPGQTSFYGYTF.

This chain connects TRBV9 to TRBJ1-1; possible D gene TRBD1, 5 bases. Between the trimmed V and J ends, which lost 0 bases and 3 bases, there was a span of 12 bases. Germline V lookup: CDR1 SGDLS, CDR2 YYNGEE. The CDR3 consists of 15 residues. The CDR3 sequence: CASSVGRDGYTEAFF. CDR3 sequence (DNA): TGTGCCAGCAGCGTAGGTCGGGACGGTTACACTGAAGCTTTCTTT.

The rearrangement uses TRBV7-9 and TRBJ1-2; 8 bases are a match to TRBD1. Trimming cost V 5 bases and J 8 bases; bases outside gene matches: 13. This CDR3 spans 15 amino acids. Germline-derived CDR1 and CDR2 are SEHNR and FQNEAQ (reference sequence). CDR3 nucleotide sequence: TGTGCCAGCAGCCGCCCGGGACAGGCGGTTGGCGGCTACACCTTC. Encoded protein: CASSRPGQAVGGYTF.

V and J are TRBV21-1 and TRBJ2-5; the DNA was not used to check the table's D call, TRBD1. TRBV21-1 is given as a pseudogene. The CDR3 has 18 amino acids. In nucleotides, the CDR3 is TGTGCCAGCAGCAAAGTTGAGACAGCTCCCGTGAAAGAAGAGACCCAGTACTTC. Translation: CASSKVETAPVKEETQYF.

The chain couples TRBV7-9 to TRBJ2-3; D possibly corresponds to TRBD2 (6 bases). The germline V and J ends were trimmed by 1 base and 2 bases, with 7 bases remaining between them. In germline, CDR1 is SEHNR, CDR2 FQNEAQ (reference sequence). CDR3 length equals 14 residues. Here the CDR3 DNA reads TGTGCCAGCAGCTTAGAACTAGCCACAGATACGCAGTATTTT. Its protein product is CASSLELATDTQYF.

This rearrangement joins TRBV5-6 to TRBJ2-5; TRBD1 might be the D (6 bases). Trimming left V 3 bases short and J 2 bases short, with 14 bases between. Germline values: CDR1 SGHDT, CDR2 YYEEEE. The CDR3 consists of 15 residues. CDR3 region: CASSSFGTLQETQYF. CDR3 nucleotides: TGTGCCAGCAGCTCCTTTGGGACACTACAAGAGACCCAGTACTTC. The whole variable domain, remainder taken from reference TRBV5-6 and TRBJ2-5, is DAGVTQSPTHLIKTRGQQVTLRCSPKSGHDTVSWYQQALGQGPQFIFQYYEEEERQRGNFPDRFSGHQFPNYSSELNVNALLLGDSALYLCASSSFGTLQETQYFGPGTRLLVL.

The chain combines TRBV15 with TRBJ2-1; D not resolved. Trimming shortened V by 0 bases and J by 8 bases, and 14 bases separated the two germline ends. CDR1 and CDR2 (germline): LNHNV, YYDKDF (reference sequence). CDR3 length equals 15 residues. The CDR3 loop reads CATSRDSGRPDEQFF. The CDR3 nucleotides read TGTGCCACCAGCAGAGATTCGGGCAGGCCGGATGAGCAGTTCTTC.

This chain connects TRBV3-1 (or the pseudogene TRBV3-2) to TRBJ2-5; D possibly corresponds to TRBD2 (6 bases). Germline lookup yields CDR1 LGHDT and CDR2 YNNKEL (reference sequence). V was pared by 0 bases and J by 0 bases, with 14 bases between. The length of the CDR3 is 17 residues. The CDR3 loop reads CASSQESGDLNQETQYF. DNA of the CDR3: TGTGCCAGCAGCCAAGAATCTGGGGACTTAAACCAAGAGACCCAGTACTTC.

The chain links TRBV18 to TRBJ1-2; 7 nucleotides align to TRBD1. V gave up 6 bases and J gave up 4 bases; unmatched junction bases: 8. CDR1 KGHSH and CDR2 LQKENI come from the germline V gene. CDR3 length: 14 residues. DNA of the CDR3: TGTGCCAGCTCGCCCCTGGACAGGAGCTATGGCTACACCTTC. It translates to CASSPLDRSYGYTF. Full variable domain (rest looked up from reference TRBV18 and TRBJ1-2): NAGVMQNPRHLVRRRGQEARLRCSPMKGHSHVYWYRQLPEEGLKFMVYLQKENIIDESGMPKERFSAEFPKEGPSILRIQQVVRGDSAAYFCASSPLDRSYGYTFGSGTRLTVV.

This clone was seen once. The chain uses TRBV2 and TRBJ1-5; maybe TRBD1 (6 bases). The length of the CDR3 is 14 residues. The ends were cut back, 7 bases at V and 3 bases at J, with 13 bases in the middle. CDR1 SNHLY and CDR2 FYNNEI come from the germline V gene. The CDR3 DNA reads TGTGCCAGCAACCGGGACAACATCAATCAGCCCCAGCATTTT. It specifies CASNRDNINQPQHF.

The sample holds one count of this clone. The V and J genes are TRBV24-1 and TRBJ1-2, with 8 positions matching TRBD1. The CDR3 has 12 amino acids. Germline assignment: CDR1 KGHDR and CDR2 SFDVKD. V trimming: 9 bases; J trimming: 8 bases; junction bases outside the gene matches: 7. In DNA, the CDR3 is TGTGCCACCTATCGGACAGGGCTCGGCTACACCTTC. The encoded protein is CATYRTGLGYTF.

V is TRBV5-8 and J is TRBJ1-2; TRBD1 might be the D (6 bases). Germline values: CDR1 SGHTS, CDR2 YDEGEE. Trimming left V 4 bases short and J 8 bases short, with 18 bases between. The CDR3 extends over 14 amino acids. In nucleotides, the CDR3 is TGTGCCAGCAGCACAATAACAGGGTGGCACGGCTACACCTTC. Its translation: CASSTITGWHGYTF. Variable domain in full (rest from reference TRBV5-8 and TRBJ1-2): EAGVTQSPTHLIKTRGQQATLRCSPISGHTSVYWYQQALGLGLQFLLWYDEGEERNRGNFPPRFSGRQFPNYSSELNVNALELEDSALYLCASSTITGWHGYTFGSGTRLTVV.

The chain uses TRBV30 and TRBJ2-1; no clear D. This CDR3 has 14 residues. Germline lookup yields CDR1 GTSNPN and CDR2 SVGIG (reference sequence). Deletions cut 0 bases from V and 1 base from J, with 7 bases between. The chain's CDR3 is CAWSVLASYNEQFF. CDR3 DNA sequence: TGTGCCTGGAGTGTTCTGGCTTCCTACAATGAGCAGTTCTTC.

This clone has only one observation. The V call is TRBV30, the J call TRBJ1-6; 7 bases fit TRBD1. The CDR3 runs 14 residues. Germline assignment: CDR1 GTSNPN and CDR2 SVGIG (reference sequence). V lost 4 bases to trimming and J lost 9 bases; unmatched junction nucleotides: 9. The CDR3 nucleotides are TGTGCCTGGACGGGACAGTTAATAGTTTCACCCCTCCACTTT. It yields the protein CAWTGQLIVSPLHF.

The chain couples TRBV28 to TRBJ2-5, with 7 bases lining up with TRBD2. CDR1 and CDR2 from the germline V gene are MDHEN and SYDVKM. This CDR3 has 16 residues. V lost 5 bases and J lost 1; bases outside the gene matches: 10. CDR3 sequence reads: CASSPTTAGRQETQYF. The CDR3 region has the DNA TGTGCCAGCAGTCCCACGACAGCGGGGCGCCAAGAGACCCAGTACTTC.